The clone carrying this T cell receptor beta chain was counted between two and nine times. The antigen is unknown. Template switching with 5'RACE generated the TCR cDNA and added a universal primer site and UMIs. Using its own MiXCR run on the 5' RACE reads, TCRdb lists one record per CDR3 protein. The table has 500,000 to 650,000 distinct CDR3 sequences, about 15% seen once. The entry originates in a study of T cells after yellow fever vaccination. Findings and caveats of the study: Contaminating bulk clonotypes could be abundant in FACS-sorted repertoires. Subsequent to the booster, the majority of primary-vaccination clones reappeared (96% CD4, more than 70% CD8).

This sequence was found in a man aged 18 to 30 who received the YFV17D yellow fever vaccine. The sample here was PBMCs, taken more than 4 days after the first yellow fever vaccination.

In DNA, the CDR3 is TGTGCCAGCAGGGATAGTCACACAGATACGCAGTATTTT. This translates into CASRDSHTDTQYF. The chain is built from TRBV7-2 and TRBJ2-3; no firm D call. This CDR3 has 13 amino acids. V lost 6 bases to trimming and J lost 2 bases, with 9 bases between them. CDR1 and CDR2 (germline): SGHTA, FQGNSA.